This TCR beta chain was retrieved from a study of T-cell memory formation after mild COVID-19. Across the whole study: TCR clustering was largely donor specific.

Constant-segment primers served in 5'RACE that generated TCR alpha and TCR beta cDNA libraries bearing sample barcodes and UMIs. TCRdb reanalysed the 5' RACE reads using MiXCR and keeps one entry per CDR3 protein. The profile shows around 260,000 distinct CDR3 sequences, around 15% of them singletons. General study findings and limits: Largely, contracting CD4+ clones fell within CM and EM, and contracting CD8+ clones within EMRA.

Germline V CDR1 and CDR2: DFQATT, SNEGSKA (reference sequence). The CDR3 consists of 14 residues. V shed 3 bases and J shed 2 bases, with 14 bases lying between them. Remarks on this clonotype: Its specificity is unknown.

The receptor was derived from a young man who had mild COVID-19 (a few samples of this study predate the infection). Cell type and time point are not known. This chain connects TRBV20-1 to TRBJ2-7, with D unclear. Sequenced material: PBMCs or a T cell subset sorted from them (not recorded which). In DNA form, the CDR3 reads TGCAGTGCTAGCGGCGACGCCGCAACCTACGAGCAGTACTTC. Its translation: CSASGDAATYEQYF.